In its sample, the clone carrying this T cell receptor (beta chain) was seen a few times. The target antigen is unknown. The method was immunoSEQ multiplex PCR; TCRdb's version includes in-frame clones alone and lacks a portion of them. The repertoire consists of 45,000 or so clones, with roughly four fifths occurring once and the leading ten covering around 7.9%. This entry belongs to a study of vaccination effects on CD4 cells after COVID-19. V lost 0 bases, J lost 5 bases, and 4 bases stayed unmatched. The CDR3 is made up of 15 amino acids. The V gene's germline CDR1 is SGHTS and CDR2 YDEGEE. CD4+ T cells were isolated after 10 days of culture. Infection dated between March and December 2020, before the Alpha, Beta and Delta variants reached the United States. Both day 3 and day 7 saw half the medium replaced with IL-2 medium.

The TCR sequence derives from a human donor who had a prior SARS-CoV-2 infection. V gene TRBV5-8 combines with J gene TRBJ1-5; 8 positions match TRBD1. The sample in question was CD4+ T cells from PBMCs cultured without peptide, obtained before COVID-19 vaccination. CDR3 region: CASSLGQGRYQPQHF. CDR3 sequence (DNA): TGTGCCAGCAGCTTGGGACAGGGGCGTTATCAGCCCCAGCATTTT.